Below, 16 T cell receptor beta chains from the same sample are listed, as sequenced in a study of post-analysis software for immune sequencing data. Unique-molecular-identifier-tagged TCR beta cDNA libraries were used. MiXCR, run by TCRdb on the PCR reads, gives a single entry per CDR3 protein. Of about 160,000 distinct CDR3 sequences in the sample, 36% were seen once. Sequenced here: blood, sampled after autologous hematopoietic stem cell transplantation. Source of these receptors: a girl aged 10-17 years with multiple sclerosis.

The chain couples TRBV4-3 to TRBJ2-7, with a weak D call TRBD2 (6 bases). Trimming took 3 bases from V and 5 from J, leaving 23 bases between them. The germline V gene has CDR1 LGHNA and CDR2 YSLEER. CDR3 length: 17 amino acids. The CDR3 spells CASSQIAGSRADNEQYF. Here the CDR3 DNA reads TGCGCCAGCAGCCAGATTGCCGGGAGCAGGGCTGATAACGAGCAGTACTTC.

V usage is TRBV5-6 and J usage is TRBJ2-2, with D maybe TRBD2 (6 bases). The germline CDR1 and CDR2 sequences are SGHDT and YYEEEE. This CDR3 has 17 residues. V lost 2 bases and J 7 bases, leaving 21 bases between the germline ends. CDR3 sequence (DNA): TGTGCCAGCAGCTTAGGGGCTAGCGTCCAGGAAGGCGGGGAGCTGTTTTTT. This encodes CASSLGASVQEGGELFF.

This chain links TRBV20-1 with TRBJ2-1; D perhaps matches TRBD2 (6 bases). The CDR3 spans 15 residues. Germline CDR1 DFQATT, CDR2 SNEGSKA (reference sequence). Trimming took off 1 base at V and 6 bases at J, with 16 bases between the two ends. CDR3: CSARGGAGPSNEQFF. The CDR3 DNA reads TGCAGTGCTAGAGGGGGAGCGGGCCCAAGCAATGAGCAGTTCTTC.

Of note for this clonotype: A much larger clone lies one base from this, so it may be a read error. The genes are TRBV20-1 and TRBJ2-7; maybe TRBD2 (5 bases). Trimming took 0 bases from V and 4 from J, leaving 10 bases between them. Per the germline V gene, CDR1 is DFQATT and CDR2 is SNEGSKA (reference sequence). The CDR3 is 13 residues long. CDR3 loop: CSARDPRGYEQYF. The CDR3 DNA sequence: TGCAGTGCTAGAGATCCCCGGGGATACGAGCAGTACTTC.

This clonotype appeared once. In DNA form, the CDR3 reads TGTGCCAGCAGACCTCTAGACTACAATGAGCAGTTCTTC. Its protein is CASRPLDYNEQFF. This chain uses TRBV7-9 with TRBJ2-1; D gene uncertain. Germline CDR1 and CDR2: SEHNR and FQNEAQ (reference sequence). The CDR3 loop spans 13 amino acids. Trimming removed 6 bases at V and 3 bases at J, with 9 bases between.

In its sample, this clonotype was seen many times. J is TRBJ2-1 and V is TRBV27, with a weak D call TRBD1 (5 bases). With 0 bases removed from V and 1 base from J, the gap between germline ends came to 16 bases. Germline V gene lookup returns CDR1 MNHEY and CDR2 SMNVEV (reference sequence). The CDR3 is 18 residues long. The chain's CDR3 is CASSLSTFSGLSYNEQFF. The CDR3 coding sequence is TGTGCCAGCAGTTTATCGACCTTCTCAGGGCTTTCCTACAATGAGCAGTTCTTC.

This sequence joins TRBV18 and TRBJ2-7, with 11 bases lining up with TRBD2. V shed 4 bases, J shed 6 bases, and the junction held 20 bases outside the gene matches. Germline V gene data show CDR1 as KGHSH and CDR2 as LQKENI. The CDR3 contains 19 residues. The CDR3 sequence: CASSLRLAGWTQRTSEQYF. In nucleotides, the CDR3 is TGTGCCAGCTCACTGAGACTAGCGGGATGGACCCAACGGACTAGCGAGCAGTACTTC.

The genes are TRBV19 and TRBJ2-7, with TRBD1 matching over 9 bases. The V and J ends lost 5 bases and 5 bases, in that order; junction bases with no gene match: 7. The germline V gene encodes CDR1 LNHDA and CDR2 SQIVND (reference sequence). This CDR3 region has 14 residues. The CDR3 spells CASSVDRGENEQYF. CDR3 sequence (DNA): TGTGCCAGTAGTGTGGACAGGGGAGAAAACGAGCAGTACTTC.

The V and J genes are TRBV20-1 and TRBJ2-5, with TRBD1 matching 10 bases. The CDR3 is 14 residues long. V shed 6 bases and J 5 bases; nucleotides not matched to a gene: 9. Germline V gene sequence: CDR1 DFQATT, CDR2 SNEGSKA (reference sequence). CDR3: CSADPGQGIETQYF. The CDR3 nucleotides are TGCAGTGCGGACCCGGGACAGGGGATCGAGACCCAGTACTTC.

The V call is TRBV5-6, the J call TRBJ1-1, with unresolved D. Germline V gene lookup returns CDR1 SGHDT and CDR2 YYEEEE. Trimming took off 3 bases at V and 1 base at J, with 1 base between the two ends. The CDR3 is made up of 11 amino acids. CDR3 sequence reads: CASSWNTEAFF. CDR3 in DNA: TGTGCCAGCAGCTGGAACACTGAAGCTTTCTTT. Filled out from reference TRBV5-6 and TRBJ1-1, the complete variable domain reads DAGVTQSPTHLIKTRGQQVTLRCSPKSGHDTVSWYQQALGQGPQFIFQYYEEEERQRGNFPDRFSGHQFPNYSSELNVNALLLGDSALYLCASSWNTEAFFGQGTRLTVV.

The chain carries TRBV7-8 and TRBJ2-5; 15 nucleotides align to TRBD2. Germline V gene lookup returns CDR1 SGHVS and CDR2 FQNEAQ. CDR3 size: 16 residues. Trimming cost V 5 bases and J 4 bases; bases outside gene matches: 5. CDR3 in amino acids: CASSRTSGGAGETQYF. The CDR3 DNA reads as TGTGCCAGCAGCCGGACTAGCGGGGGGGCCGGAGAGACCCAGTACTTC.

The rearrangement uses TRBV27 and TRBJ1-2; perhaps TRBD1 as D (5 bases). This CDR3 has 15 amino acids. Germline V CDR1 and CDR2: MNHEY, SMNVEV (reference sequence). V was clipped by 10 bases and J by 3 bases, with 21 bases between them. CDR3 in DNA: TGTGCCACCCGACGCCCCGGACAAGGTGACTATGGCTACACCTTC. Protein product: CATRRPGQGDYGYTF.

The V call is TRBV5-1, the J call TRBJ2-7; D unresolved. The V end lost 0 bases, the J end lost 2 bases, and 12 bases lay between the germline ends. CDR1 and CDR2 (germline): SGHRS, YFSETQ. The CDR3 has 15 amino acids. CDR3 DNA sequence: TGCGCCAGCAGCTTGGAGGGAATCACCGCCTACGAGCAGTACTTC. This translates into CASSLEGITAYEQYF.

This clonotype was found a few times. The rearrangement uses TRBV27 and TRBJ1-2, with D perhaps matching TRBD1 (6 bases). This CDR3 comprises 13 residues. Trimming shortened V by 4 bases and J by 3 bases, and 9 bases separated the two germline ends. Germline CDR1 is MNHEY and CDR2 is SMNVEV (reference sequence). The CDR3 loop reads CASSSGAYYGYTF. In DNA, the CDR3 is TGTGCCAGCAGTTCGGGGGCCTACTATGGCTACACCTTC.

This clonotype has more than one count but fewer than ten. The chain employs TRBV12-3 or TRBV12-4 and TRBJ1-2; possibly TRBD1 for D (6 bases). This CDR3 has 11 residues. Trimming pared 3 bases from V and 7 bases from J, leaving 6 bases between. The CDR3 is CASSLGAGYTF. In DNA, the CDR3 is TGTGCCAGCAGTTTGGGGGCTGGCTACACCTTC.

This clonotype was found many times. The chain couples TRBV3-1 to TRBJ2-5; D unresolved. Germline V gives CDR1 LGHDT, CDR2 YNNKEL (reference sequence). Trimming cost V 2 bases and J 2 bases, with 0 bases left between them. This CDR3 has 11 residues. CDR3 nucleotides: TGTGCCAGCAGCCAACAAGAGACCCAGTACTTC. Translating gives CASSQQETQYF.